This entry lists 21 T cell receptor beta chains sequenced from one sample in a study of blood T cell repertoires in COVID-19. Method: immunoSEQ multiplex PCR; TCRdb's copy keeps in-frame clones and lacks some. This table has about 64,000 clones, just over 90% appearing once. The material sequenced was peripheral blood. Receptors originate from a human donor in a cohort sampled during active COVID-19.

Only one count was recorded for this clone. J is TRBJ2-1 and V is TRBV19, with 14 bases matching TRBD2. The V gene end was trimmed by 1 base and the J gene end by 6 bases; junction bases not matched to a gene: 8. The CDR3 has 18 amino acids. Per the germline V gene, CDR1 is LNHDA and CDR2 is SQIVND (reference sequence). In DNA, the CDR3 is TGTGCCAGTAGTATAGGACTAGCGGGAGGGCGAAGAGTCAATGAGCAGTTCTTC. Translation gives CASSIGLAGGRRVNEQFF. Looking up the rest from reference TRBV19 and TRBJ2-1 gives the full variable domain: DGGITQSPKYLFRKEGQNVTLSCEQNLNHDAMYWYRQDPGQGLRLIYYSQIVNDFQKGDIAEGYSVSREKKESFPLTVTSAQKNPTAFYLCASSIGLAGGRRVNEQFFGPGTRLTVL.

This chain joins TRBV21-1 and TRBJ2-5; TRBD2 was called by the table and not checked on the DNA. TRBV21-1 is listed as a pseudogene. This CDR3 is built from 14 residues. The CDR3 DNA follows: TGTGCCAGCAGCAAAAGGCCTACGGGGGAGACCCAGTACTTC. It encodes CASSKRPTGETQYF.

The chain employs TRBV27 and TRBJ1-1; D uncertain. V was pared by 1 base and J by 1 base, with 13 bases between. This CDR3 has 16 residues. Germline V gene sequence: CDR1 MNHEY, CDR2 SMNVEV (reference sequence). CDR3 coding DNA: TGTGCCAGCAGTTTATTTAGTCGTGGCGGGAACACTGAAGCTTTCTTT. This codes for CASSLFSRGGNTEAFF.

The gene calls are TRBV10-1 and TRBJ1-4; D perhaps matches TRBD1 (5 bases). This CDR3 is built from 14 residues. The V end was cut by 2 bases, the J end by 4 bases, with 8 bases between. The germline V gene has CDR1 WNHNN and CDR2 SYGVQD (reference sequence). CDR3 nucleotides: TGCGCCAGCAGTGAGGGGGCCAGTAATGAAAAACTGTTTTTT. This gives the protein CASSEGASNEKLFF.

This clone was seen a few times. The rearrangement links TRBV6-5 to TRBJ1-5, with D possibly TRBD1 on 6 matching bases. Germline CDR1 is MNHEY and CDR2 is SVGAGI. V lost 2 bases and J lost 2, with 13 bases in between. There are 16 residues in the CDR3. The CDR3 nucleotides read TGTGCCAGCAGTTACGGCAGGGGCATTGGCAATCAGCCCCAGCATTTT. Translation gives CASSYGRGIGNQPQHF.

The chain links TRBV5-4 to TRBJ1-2; 7 bases are shared with TRBD1. This CDR3 region has 15 residues. V lost 1 base and J lost 5; bases outside the gene matches: 8. Germline CDR1 SGHNT, CDR2 YYREEE (reference sequence). The CDR3 DNA reads as TGTGCCAGCAGCTTGAAGAGGGACAGCTTGTATGGCTACACCTTC. Translating gives CASSLKRDSLYGYTF.

The rearrangement uses TRBV4-2 and TRBJ2-1; 7 bases map to TRBD1. Germline values: CDR1 LGHNA, CDR2 YNFKEQ. The CDR3 contains 13 residues. Trimming took 4 bases from V and 6 from J; bases not matched to a gene: 3. CDR3: CASSLNRGNEQFF. The CDR3 DNA sequence: TGTGCCAGCAGCCTTAACAGGGGCAATGAGCAGTTCTTC.

This rearrangement joins TRBV28 to TRBJ2-3, with 11 bases matching TRBD2. J was trimmed by 5 bases and V by 6 bases; bases with no gene match: 22. Germline CDR1 MDHEN, CDR2 SYDVKM. CDR3 length equals 20 residues. For the CDR3, the DNA is TGTGCCAGCAGCCCTAAAGGGACTAGCGGTACGCTATCCTTAGGAGATACGCAGTATTTT. As protein: CASSPKGTSGTLSLGDTQYF. The variable domain in full, completed from reference TRBV28 and TRBJ2-3, reads DVKVTQSSRYLVKRTGEKVFLECVQDMDHENMFWYRQDPGLGLRLIYFSYDVKMKEKGDIPEGYSVSREKKERFSLILESASTNQTSMYLCASSPKGTSGTLSLGDTQYFGPGTRLTVL.

V and J are TRBV7-2 and TRBJ2-3, with 8 bases aligning to TRBD1. The germline V gene has CDR1 SGHTA and CDR2 FQGNSA. The CDR3 covers 16 residues. J lost 3 bases, V lost 5 bases, and 10 bases had no gene match. CDR3 in amino acids: CASSPRRQGATDTQYF. CDR3 coding DNA: TGTGCCAGCAGCCCCCGGCGTCAGGGGGCGACAGATACGCAGTATTTT. Looking up the rest from reference TRBV7-2 and TRBJ2-3 gives the full variable domain: GAGVSQSPSNKVTEKGKDVELRCDPISGHTALYWYRQSLGQGLEFLIYFQGNSAPDKSGLPSDRFSAERTGGSVSTLTIQRTQQEDSAVYLCASSPRRQGATDTQYFGPGTRLTVL.

The chain couples TRBV3-1 (or the pseudogene TRBV3-2) to TRBJ2-1; no clear D gene. This CDR3 has 13 residues. Germline CDR1 reads LGHDT; CDR2 reads YNNKEL (reference sequence). V was shortened by 1 base and J by 8 bases, with 9 bases between the two germline ends. The CDR3 protein is CASSQGGSHEQFF. The CDR3 DNA reads TGTGCCAGCAGCCAAGGAGGCAGCCATGAGCAGTTCTTC.

CDR3 DNA: TGTGCCAGTAGTACTAGCGGGGCTAGCTCTGGGGCCAACGTCCTGACTTTC. Translated, it gives CASSTSGASSGANVLTF. J is TRBJ2-6 and V is TRBV19, with 9 bases aligning to TRBD2. CDR1 is LNHDA and CDR2 is SQIVND in the germline V gene (reference sequence). After removal of 4 bases from V and 0 bases from J, the junction contained 4 bases not matched to a gene. The CDR3 length is 17 residues.

In this sample, this clone turned up a few times. V is TRBV5-4 and J is TRBJ2-1, with TRBD2 identical over 7 bases. V trimming: 3 bases; J trimming: 9 bases; junction bases outside the gene matches: 12. The CDR3 sequence is 15 residues long. Germline V CDR1 and CDR2: SGHNT, YYREEE (reference sequence). The DNA of the CDR3 is TGTGCCAGCAGCTCTCTCAATAGCGGGTTAGGTGAGCAGTTCTTC. Translation: CASSSLNSGLGEQFF. Based on the CDR3 plus reference TRBV5-4 and TRBJ2-1, the full variable domain is ETGVTQSPTHLIKTRGQQVTLRCSSQSGHNTVSWYQQALGQGPQFIFQYYREEENGRGNFPPRFSGLQFPNYSSELNVNALELDDSALYLCASSSLNSGLGEQFFGPGTRLTVL.

This sequence joins TRBV6-2 or TRBV6-3 and TRBJ2-7; 11 nucleotides align to TRBD1. The CDR3 length is 15 residues. The V and J ends lost 2 bases and 5 bases, in that order; junction bases with no gene match: 5. Germline V lookup: CDR1 MNHEY, CDR2 SVGEGT. The CDR3 loop reads CASSYRGQGVHEQYF. Written as DNA, the CDR3 is TGTGCCAGCAGTTACAGGGGACAGGGGGTCCACGAGCAGTACTTC.

The chain has TRBV4-2 and TRBJ2-1; D uncertain. The germline V and J ends were trimmed by 0 bases and 9 bases, with 15 bases remaining between them. This CDR3 comprises 15 residues. Germline V gene lookup returns CDR1 LGHNA and CDR2 YNFKEQ. As DNA, the CDR3 is TGTGCCAGCAGCCAAGATCTCATGAGGAGAGGTGAGCAGTTCTTC. This encodes CASSQDLMRRGEQFF.

The gene calls are TRBV28 and TRBJ2-7; 9 bases are shared with TRBD2. With V trimmed by 3 bases and J by 3 bases, 15 bases remained unmatched. The germline V gene has CDR1 MDHEN and CDR2 SYDVKM. This CDR3 contains 18 residues. The CDR3: CASSFDPGAGGEVYEQYF. The CDR3 nucleotides read TGTGCCAGCAGTTTCGACCCTGGAGCGGGAGGCGAGGTCTACGAGCAGTACTTC.

The rearrangement joins TRBV4-3 to TRBJ2-3; D is unresolved. The germline V and J ends were trimmed by 0 bases and 7 bases, with 20 bases remaining between them. The CDR3 covers 17 residues. Germline CDR1 reads LGHNA; CDR2 reads YSLEER. The CDR3 loop is CASSQDRSVRFPHTQYF. In DNA form, the CDR3 reads TGCGCCAGCAGCCAAGATCGATCGGTCCGCTTCCCCCATACGCAGTATTTT.

V gene TRBV11-1 combines with J gene TRBJ2-7, with 9 bases aligning to TRBD1. The CDR3 covers 16 residues. Trimming at V came to 4 bases and at J to 0 bases, leaving 7 bases not matched to a gene. The V gene's germline CDR1 is SGHAT and CDR2 FQDESV (reference sequence). CDR3 bases: TGTGCCAGCAGCTCACGAGGGACAGGGCCCTCCTACGAGCAGTACTTC. Encoded protein: CASSSRGTGPSYEQYF.

V usage is TRBV7-9 and J usage is TRBJ2-7; TRBD2 matches at 9 bases. CDR3 length: 14 residues. Germline CDR1 and CDR2: SEHNR and FQNEAQ (reference sequence). V shed 9 bases and J 3 bases; nucleotides not matched to a gene: 9. As DNA, the CDR3 is TGTGCCAGTGATGAAGCTAGCGGGAACTACGAGCAGTACTTC. It specifies CASDEASGNYEQYF.

V gene TRBV15 combines with J gene TRBJ2-3; 7 bases are a match to TRBD1. Germline V gene lookup returns CDR1 LNHNV and CDR2 YYDKDF (reference sequence). This CDR3 contains 16 residues. V was pared by 1 base and J by 8 bases, with 12 bases of the junction left unmatched. This CDR3 reads CATSRGKGATGVTQYF. The DNA for the CDR3 is TGTGCCACCAGCAGAGGGAAGGGGGCGACCGGGGTTACGCAGTATTTT.

V gene TRBV5-4 combines with J gene TRBJ1-1, with unresolved D. V shed 10 bases and J shed 0 bases, with 13 bases lying between them. The germline CDR1 and CDR2 sequences are SGHNT and YYREEE (reference sequence). CDR3 size: 13 residues. The chain's CDR3 is CAGGSGVNTEAFF. CDR3 bases: TGTGCCGGAGGGTCCGGGGTGAACACTGAAGCTTTCTTT.

The chain couples TRBV7-9 to TRBJ1-1; 9 bases map to TRBD1. V gave up 5 bases and J gave up 6 bases; unmatched junction bases: 13. This CDR3 spans 16 amino acids. CDR1 and CDR2 from the germline V gene are SEHNR and FQNEAQ (reference sequence). CDR3 residues: CASSVGQGQTTPEAFF. In DNA form, the CDR3 reads TGTGCCAGCAGCGTTGGACAGGGGCAGACAACCCCTGAAGCTTTCTTT.